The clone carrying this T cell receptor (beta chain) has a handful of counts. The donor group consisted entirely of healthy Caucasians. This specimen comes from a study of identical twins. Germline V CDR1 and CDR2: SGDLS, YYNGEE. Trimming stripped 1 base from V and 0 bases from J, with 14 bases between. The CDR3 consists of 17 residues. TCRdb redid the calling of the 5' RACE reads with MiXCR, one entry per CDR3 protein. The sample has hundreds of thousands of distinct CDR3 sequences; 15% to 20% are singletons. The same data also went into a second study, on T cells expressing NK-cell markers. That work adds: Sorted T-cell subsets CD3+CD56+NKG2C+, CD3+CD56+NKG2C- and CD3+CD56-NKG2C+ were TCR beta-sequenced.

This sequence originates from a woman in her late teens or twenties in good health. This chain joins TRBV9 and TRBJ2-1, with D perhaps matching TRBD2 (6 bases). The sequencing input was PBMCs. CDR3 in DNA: TGTGCCAGCAGCGTACCGACTAGTACCCGCTCCTACAATGAGCAGTTCTTC. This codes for CASSVPTSTRSYNEQFF. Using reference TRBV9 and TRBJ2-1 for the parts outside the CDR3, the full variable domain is DSGVTQTPKHLITATGQRVTLRCSPRSGDLSVYWYQQSLDQGLQFLIQYYNGEERAKGNILERFSAQQFPDLHSELNLSSLELGDSALYFCASSVPTSTRSYNEQFFGPGTRLTVL.